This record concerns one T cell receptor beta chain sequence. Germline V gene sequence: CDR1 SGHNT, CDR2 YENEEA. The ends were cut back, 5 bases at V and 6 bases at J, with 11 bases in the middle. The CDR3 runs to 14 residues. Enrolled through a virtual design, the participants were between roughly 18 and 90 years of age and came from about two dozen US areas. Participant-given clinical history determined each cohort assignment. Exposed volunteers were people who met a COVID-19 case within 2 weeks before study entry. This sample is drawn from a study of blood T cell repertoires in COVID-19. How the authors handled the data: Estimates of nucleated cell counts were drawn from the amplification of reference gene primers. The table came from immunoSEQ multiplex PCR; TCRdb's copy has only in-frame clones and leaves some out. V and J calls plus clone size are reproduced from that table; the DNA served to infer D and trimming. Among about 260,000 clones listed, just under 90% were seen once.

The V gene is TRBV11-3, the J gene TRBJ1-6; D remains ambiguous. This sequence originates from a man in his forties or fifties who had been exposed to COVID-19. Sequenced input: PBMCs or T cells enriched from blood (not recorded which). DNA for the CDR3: TGTGCCAGCAGCGGAGGAGGAACTAATTCACCCCTCCACTTT. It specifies CASSGGGTNSPLHF.